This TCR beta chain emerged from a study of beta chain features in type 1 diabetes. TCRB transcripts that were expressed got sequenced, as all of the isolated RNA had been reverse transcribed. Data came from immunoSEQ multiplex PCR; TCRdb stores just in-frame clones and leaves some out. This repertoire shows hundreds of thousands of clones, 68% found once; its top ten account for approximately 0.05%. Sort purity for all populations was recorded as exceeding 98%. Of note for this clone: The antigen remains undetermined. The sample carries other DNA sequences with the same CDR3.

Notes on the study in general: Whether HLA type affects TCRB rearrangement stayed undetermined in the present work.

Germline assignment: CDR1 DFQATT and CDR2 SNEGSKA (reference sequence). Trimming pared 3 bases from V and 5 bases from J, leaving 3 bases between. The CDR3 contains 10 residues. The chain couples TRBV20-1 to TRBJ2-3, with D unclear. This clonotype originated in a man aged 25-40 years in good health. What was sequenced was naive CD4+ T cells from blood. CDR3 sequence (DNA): TGCAGTGCTAGGGGAGATACGCAGTATTTT. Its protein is CSARGDTQYF.